This T cell receptor beta chain was found in a study of cytomegalovirus exposure and HLA in healthy donors listed by TCRdb under 2017. Broadly, across the study: An earlier analysis of several hundred of the donors reported 276 Gb of sequence data and 117 million unique TCR beta sequences from about 200 million T cells. Alongside the repertoire data, information on donor age, sex, ethnicity and CMV serostatus was compiled. Among the roughly 370 genotyped donors, around 81% belonged to the genetic ancestry cluster associated with self-reported Caucasian donors. Among about 370 genotyped donors of the cohort, an average of approximately 220,000 unique TCR beta nucleotide sequences was sequenced per donor, of which 15% to 20% were non-productive. Rather than drawing on any new phenotypic data, the later analysis identified candidate immune exposures from TCR beta sequences and the way those sequences occurred across donors. Using immunosequencing, the study profiled T cell repertoires from 666 subjects and related those repertoires to cytomegalovirus serostatus. Both class I and class II loci were covered by HLA typing, at four-digit resolution. The study aimed to test whether cataloging public T cell receptors could reveal signatures of past pathogen exposure. A separate validation cohort of 100 to 150 different subjects was used in addition to the roughly 700-subject first cohort. All discovery cohort repertoires had been generated using a single sequencing platform. An earlier analysis of around 540 of the donors applied high-throughput TCR beta sequencing to assess whether each TCR beta V gene segment acted as functional or pseudogenic. Typing coverage varied by locus: 629-630 donors for A, B, C, DRB1 and DQB1; roughly 500 for DQA1; more than 600 for DPA1; 450 to 480 for DPB1. The study combined high-throughput TCR immunosequencing, statistical association of individual TCRs with disease status, and machine learning to predict cytomegalovirus infection status. In a later analysis, previously published TCR beta repertoires from 550 to 750 donors were re-analyzed and high-resolution HLA genotyping was added so that TCR occurrence patterns could be studied. Four or five DR-DQ haplotypes were treated as single units for association and clustering because of strong linkage in the cohort. An early release that covered several hundred HLA-typed donors contained approximately 300 gigabases of sequencing data and approximately 85 million unique TCR sequences. A later genetic analysis used genome-wide SNP genotypes for 398 of the 666 donors, treating that subset as a discovery cohort.

In total, 630 or so healthy bone marrow donors made up the cohort. Cohort members were all nominally healthy when sampled, although unrecorded immune exposures were likely present. CMV serostatus was recorded as positive for some 300 and negative for about 50% of the 666 cohort members, whereas no CMV serostatus was recorded for the donor in question. A peripheral blood sample was collected from each donor, and TCR beta sequencing was performed on peripheral blood mononuclear cells. The Qiagen DNeasy Blood Extraction Kit was used to extract genomic DNA from the blood cell samples. General conclusions and limits of the study: The only immune exposure information available for the cohort was CMV serostatus. Broadly in line with IMGT annotations, most TCR beta V segments showed up in productive rearrangements about 87% or about 30% of the time in an earlier analysis of about 500 of the donors. Most TCR sequences were seen in very few donors, while some public TCRs were found in many individuals. Most CMV-associated TCR beta chains appeared to be HLA-restricted in a later analysis, and the HLA associations seemed to be driven largely by CMV exposure. The classifier was reported to diagnose cytomegalovirus status with high specificity and sensitivity in both the original cohort and the validation cohort. According to a later genetic analysis, donors in an Asian-associated ancestry cluster had fewer N-insertions in productive TCRs than the roughly 700-donor mean. A later analysis found that HLA-associated TCR beta chains were more clonally expanded and had lower generation probabilities than equally common non-associated chains. The authors suggested that the approach could potentially be extended to other disease states and immunological phenotypes. In a later analysis, 16,951 TCR beta sequences were associated with specific HLA alleles at a false discovery rate of 0.05. In a later analysis, several top co-occurrence clusters were reported to appear linked to parvovirus B19, influenza, CMV and Epstein-Barr virus. In a later analysis, TCR association rates were found to vary across HLA loci, with the most associated TCRs seen for DRB1 alleles and the fewest for HLA-C alleles. Some IMGT-functional V segments, including TRBV6-2 and TRBV6-3, could not be distinguished by the 87-base-pair reads and were therefore excluded. Because counts were too low, 15 to 20 rarely observed V segments, including chromosome 9 orphons, were excluded from the earlier analysis of 587 of the donors. A later genetic analysis associated a missense DCLRE1C variant with V-gene and J-gene trimming of TCR beta chains, and an independent cohort replicated the association. Linkage disequilibrium might explain the correlated functional status among segregating V segments, but an unknown experimental factor could not be excluded. A few of the identified cytomegalovirus-associated TCR beta chains were confirmed in vitro to be specific for cytomegalovirus antigens. The cohort was sequenced for TCR beta chains only, and without alpha or paired-chain data the features that could be detected were limited. A cluster of highly shared sequence variants was judged likely to represent a technical artifact of the sequencing pipeline. Because HLA typing was missing for some donors at each locus, association tests included only the typed subset. When HLA alleles, especially DR and DQ, strongly co-occurred, attributing TCR associations to individual alleles was difficult. The study listed 164 TCR beta chains as associated with cytomegalovirus. A further reported finding was that TCR beta sequences accurately predicted the HLA-A and HLA-B alleles for most subjects in the first cohort. Roughly uniform sequencing depth across donors was assumed in presence/absence analyses, although this assumption may not hold.

Library preparation used the immunoSEQ multiplex PCR assay. A mixture of 60 forward primers for TCR Vbeta segments and 13 reverse primers for TCR Jbeta segments was used in the multiplex PCR. The CDR3 region of rearranged TCR beta genes was amplified from genomic DNA with a multiplex PCR assay. The amplified TCR beta libraries were sequenced on the Illumina HiSeq System as 87-base-pair reads. Per the authors' processing: In a later analysis, 70 million to 95 million unique TCR beta chains were counted across the 690 or so repertoires, and around 10 million of these chains were shared by at least two donors. Raw reads were error-corrected and collapsed into unique sequences by a nearest-neighbor algorithm in which closely related sequences were merged to remove PCR and sequencing errors. V, D and J gene segments were assigned by aligning CDR3 sequences to IMGT reference sequences. For a sequence to be retained, at least a six-nucleotide match to both a V gene segment and a J gene segment was required. A rearrangement was called productive if the CDR3 had no stop codons and remained in frame with V and J, and every other rearrangement was called non-productive. Following IMGT convention, CDR3 was defined as the stretch from the second conserved V-encoded cysteine up to the conserved J-encoded phenylalanine. In an earlier analysis of 500 to 650 of the donors, sequences lacking an unambiguous match to a single V gene segment were excluded. An earlier analysis of fewer than 650 of the donors classified V segments as functional when productive rearrangements were above 56.7% and as segregating when the standard deviation between donors was above 5%. To diagnose cytomegalovirus status from the catalog of TCR beta chain sequences, a statistical classification framework was built. A later analysis assigned V and J genes by comparing TCR nucleotide sequences with IMGT/GENE-DB human TR gene sequences. The TCRdist pipeline was used in a later analysis to assign CDR3 sequences and most-parsimonious VDJ recombination scenarios. In a later analysis, each TCR beta chain was defined by its CDR3 amino acid sequence together with its V-gene family, and reads without a unique V-gene family were excluded. In a later analysis, 450 to 600 highly shared, low-generation-probability nucleotide sequences were removed to address suspected cross-contamination and a sequencing artifact. A later analysis calculated a clonal expansion index for each public chain from normalized within-repertoire ranks of inferred template counts. In a later analysis, generation probabilities were computed using a VDJ recombination model fitted to out-of-frame rearrangements, and the results were checked against IGoR. A later analysis scored TCR-TCR, TCR-HLA and TCR-CMV co-occurrence with hypergeometric tests, applying a repertoire-size bias correction to TCR pairs. To estimate false discovery rates, a later analysis permuted the HLA or CMV assignments 20 times. In a later analysis, co-occurring TCRs were grouped using DBSCAN, with TCRdist sequence similarity added in when clustering inside HLA-allele-positive subsets. Co-occurrence clustering excluded repertoires with fewer than 30,000 or more than 120,000 public chains, plus five with anomalous nucleotide sharing. In its TCRdb copy, this immuneACCESS table keeps in-frame sequences only and misses some clones. Where compared with another copy, unresolved V genes explain less than half of these, and the others have no known cause. V, J and clone size are taken as reported in that table, and D and trimming were inferred from the DNA itself. A total of more than 90,000 clones appear in this sample, roughly four fifths of them only once. The ten largest clones take up roughly 7.7% of the sample.

CDR1 and CDR2 were assigned from the germline V gene (reference sequence) as LNHDA and SQIVND. There are 15 amino acids in the CDR3, from cysteine to phenylalanine inclusive. Solely the CDR3 DNA is kept, with 45 bases framed from the first base. Trimmed from V: 9 bases; trimmed from J: 5 bases; junction bases lacking a gene match: 10. Note on this clone: Its antigen target is currently unknown. Nothing much larger sits one base from this clone, and base qualities are not available.

Sequenced sample: PBMCs. The TCR sequence derives from a human donor in good health. The sequence is built from TRBV19 and TRBJ1-5; the junction holds 10 bases that match TRBD1. Here is the DNA: TGTGCCAGCCGCCTGGGACAGGGGCTATATCAGCCCCAGCATTTT. Its protein is CASRLGQGLYQPQHF.